These 2 T cell receptor beta chains originate from one sample sequenced in a study of blood T cell repertoires in COVID-19. TCRdb keeps only in-frame clones here, not all; method: immunoSEQ multiplex PCR. Of a few hundred thousand clones listed, roughly 85% are singletons. The sequenced material came from PBMCs or T cells enriched from blood (not recorded which). These receptors originate from a woman aged 50 to 60 who had recovered from COVID-19.

This rearrangement joins TRBV28 to TRBJ2-1; perhaps TRBD2 as D (5 bases). V was cut by 1 base and J by 10 bases, with 14 bases left in between. The CDR3 sequence is 14 residues long. CDR1 is MDHEN and CDR2 is SYDVKM in the germline V gene. The CDR3 DNA is TGTGCCAGCAGTTTATCACTAGGGTTGAGGGAGCAGTTCTTC. Translation: CASSLSLGLREQFF.

The rearrangement joins TRBV6-1 to TRBJ2-7; TRBD2 agrees at 13 bases. The germline CDR1 and CDR2 sequences are MNHNS and SASEGT. CDR3 length: 15 residues. The junction had 9 bases not matched to a gene; V was cut back by 6 bases and J by 7 bases. CDR3 in DNA: TGTGCCAGCAGCTACGGACTAGCGGGAGCGAGTGAGCAGTACTTC. It translates to CASSYGLAGASEQYF.